The 6 T cell receptor beta chains in this list originate from one sample, sequenced in a study of blood T cell repertoires in COVID-19. Method: immunoSEQ multiplex PCR; TCRdb's copy keeps in-frame clones and lacks some. The data show about 410,000 clones, around 89% seen once. Specimen: peripheral blood. These receptors were obtained from a middle-aged woman with COVID-19, enrolled during active disease.

The rearrangement links TRBV3-1 (or the pseudogene TRBV3-2) to TRBJ2-2; D may be TRBD2 (5 bases). Germline V lookup: CDR1 LGHDT, CDR2 YNNKEL (reference sequence). Trimming pared 4 bases from V and 5 bases from J, leaving 11 bases between. This CDR3 comprises 14 residues. The CDR3 nucleotides read TGTGCCAGCAGCCCACCCCGAGGGACCGGGGAGCTGTTTTTT. Translating it yields CASSPPRGTGELFF.

This CDR3 reads CASSWRQDGTEAFF. The CDR3 DNA sequence: TGTGCCAGCAGCTGGCGACAGGATGGGACTGAAGCTTTCTTT. This chain uses TRBV7-8 with TRBJ1-1; D possibly corresponds to TRBD1 (6 bases). With 4 bases removed from V and 5 bases from J, the gap between germline ends came to 14 bases. There are 14 residues in the CDR3. Germline V CDR1 and CDR2: SGHVS, FQNEAQ.

This chain links TRBV3-1 (or the pseudogene TRBV3-2) with TRBJ2-4, with D possibly being TRBD2 (5 bases). CDR3 length equals 13 residues. Germline lookup yields CDR1 LGHDT and CDR2 YNNKEL (reference sequence). V was pared by 3 bases and J by 9 bases, with 12 bases between. In DNA form, the CDR3 reads TGTGCCAGCAGCCAGTACGAGGGTACCATTCAGTACTTC. This sequence encodes CASSQYEGTIQYF.

This clone was observed a few times. V usage is TRBV5-1 and J usage is TRBJ2-7; a weak D match, TRBD1 (6 bases). The V gene's germline CDR1 is SGHRS and CDR2 YFSETQ. This CDR3 has 14 amino acids. The ends were cut back, 2 bases at V and 2 bases at J, with 11 bases in the middle. The CDR3 coding sequence is TGCGCCAGCAGCTTTCGGACAGAGACCTACGAGCAGTACTTC. It is translated as CASSFRTETYEQYF.

This clone was recorded only once. The rearrangement uses TRBV28 and TRBJ2-7; D not certain. The CDR3 has 12 residues. Germline V gene sequence: CDR1 MDHEN, CDR2 SYDVKM. Trimming left V 10 bases short and J 6 bases short, with 16 bases between. The CDR3 spells CATESPRSEQYF. The CDR3 DNA reads as TGTGCCACAGAATCGCCCAGGTCCGAGCAGTACTTC.

This chain uses TRBV28 with TRBJ1-4; 8 bases line up with TRBD1. V shed 3 bases, J shed 8 bases, and the junction held 5 bases outside the gene matches. The CDR3 sequence is 14 residues long. Germline V gene sequence: CDR1 MDHEN, CDR2 SYDVKM. CDR3 in amino acids: CASSFNRGMEKLFF. The CDR3 coding sequence is TGTGCCAGCAGTTTTAACAGGGGGATGGAAAAACTGTTTTTT.